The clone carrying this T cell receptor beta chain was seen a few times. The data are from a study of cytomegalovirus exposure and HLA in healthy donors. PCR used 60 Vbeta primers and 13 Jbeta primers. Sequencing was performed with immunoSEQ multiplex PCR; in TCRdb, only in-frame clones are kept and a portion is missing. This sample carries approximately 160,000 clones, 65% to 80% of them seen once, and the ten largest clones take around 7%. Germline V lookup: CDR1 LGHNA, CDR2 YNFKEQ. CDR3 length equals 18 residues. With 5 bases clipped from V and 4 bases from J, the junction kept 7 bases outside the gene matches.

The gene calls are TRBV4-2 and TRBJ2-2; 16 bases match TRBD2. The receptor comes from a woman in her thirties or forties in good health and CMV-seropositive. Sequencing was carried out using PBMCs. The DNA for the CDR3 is TGTGCCAGCAGCTGGGGACTAGCGGGGGGGCCGGGCACCGGGGAGCTGTTTTTT. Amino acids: CASSWGLAGGPGTGELFF.